A selection of T cell receptor beta chains follows, all from one sample in a study of blood T cell repertoires in COVID-19. Data came from immunoSEQ multiplex PCR; TCRdb stores just in-frame clones and leaves some out. The sample includes just over 70,000 clones, under 90% seen only once; the top ten take roughly 20%. Sample: peripheral blood. Source of these receptors: a man aged 65 to 79 who had recovered from COVID-19. The CDR3 runs from the conserved cysteine through the conserved F or W. The D gene is left open where the match is weak. The size entry is marked missing in some rows and otherwise reads once, few, many or a size class.

D gene | J gene | V gene | clone size | CDR3 protein | CDR3 DNA
- | TRBJ1-1 | TRBV5-1 | once | CASSLSRADMNTEAFF | TGCGCCAGCAGCTTGAGCCGTGCGGACATGAACACTGAAGCTTTCTTT
TRBD1 | TRBJ2-2 | TRBV4-2 | - | CASSPRGQGSGTGELFF | TGTGCCAGCAGCCCGAGGGGACAGGGGTCGGGCACCGGGGAGCTGTTTTTT
- | TRBJ1-5 | TRBV6-5 | - | CASSYGGTGQPQHF | TGTGCCAGCAGTTACGGGGGGACGGGTCAGCCCCAGCATTTT
TRBD1 | TRBJ2-7 | TRBV7-9 | few | CASSPPTGYEQYF | TGTGCCAGCAGCCCGCCGACAGGGTACGAGCAGTACTTC
- | TRBJ1-6 | TRBV30 | - | CAWSRQNSPLHF | TGTGCCTGGAGTCGACAGAATTCACCCCTCCACTTT
- | TRBJ1-1 | TRBV29-1 | once | CSVKAGRLNTEAFF | TGCAGCGTCAAAGCGGGGCGTTTGAACACTGAAGCTTTCTTT
- | TRBJ2-3 | TRBV30 | - | CAWRRWSGCTDTQYF | TGTGCCTGGAGACGATGGTCCGGGTGCACAGATACGCAGTATTTT
- | TRBJ1-5 | TRBV30 | - | CAWNHRDGQPQHF | TGTGCCTGGAACCACAGGGATGGACAGCCCCAGCATTTT
- | TRBJ1-5 | TRBV28 | - | CASSLKISSPQHF | TGTGCCAGCAGTTTAAAAATTAGTTCCCCCCAGCATTTT
TRBD2 | TRBJ2-7 | TRBV4-3 | - | CASSQDHSGRAYEQYF | TGCGCCAGCAGCCAAGATCATAGCGGGAGGGCCTACGAGCAGTACTTC
- | TRBJ1-1 | TRBV30 | - | CAWSEGANTEAFF | TGTGCCTGGAGTGAAGGGGCGAACACTGAAGCTTTCTTT
- | TRBJ2-7 | TRBV5-1 | - | CASSPSTIRGASYEQYF | TGCGCCAGCAGCCCCTCAACCATCCGGGGGGCTTCGTACGAGCAGTACTTC
TRBD1 | TRBJ2-7 | TRBV7-9 | - | CASSRGQGATYEQYF | TGTGCCAGCAGCAGGGGACAGGGGGCCACCTACGAGCAGTACTTC
TRBD1 | TRBJ1-6 | TRBV7-2 | - | CASSRRQGSNSPLHF | TGTGCCAGCAGCAGACGACAGGGTTCTAATTCACCCCTCCACTTT
- | TRBJ1-3 | TRBV4-3 | - | CASSQGGLWAPIYF | TGCGCCAGCAGCCAAGGGGGGCTTTGGGCCCCCATATATTTT
- | TRBJ1-3 | TRBV7-2 | few | CASSPTRDTIYF | TGTGCCAGCAGCCCAACCCGGGACACCATATATTTT
TRBD1 | TRBJ2-1 | TRBV5-1 | - | CASSGQGARVAQFF | TGCGCCAGCTCGGGACAGGGGGCGCGAGTGGCCCAGTTCTTC